The clone carrying this T cell receptor beta chain has just a few counts. Its target is unknown. The whole isolated RNA underwent reverse transcription, so sequencing captured expressed TCRB transcripts. The method was immunoSEQ multiplex PCR; TCRdb's version includes in-frame clones alone and lacks a portion of them. The profile shows over 200,000 clones, roughly 11% of them singletons. This entry belongs to a study of beta chain features in type 1 diabetes. Study information: The study found patients and healthy donors alike in age, gender and cell yields.

Germline-derived CDR1 and CDR2 are SGHDT and YYEEEE. Germline trimming cut 7 bases from V and 5 bases from J; bases unmatched to any gene: 6. The CDR3 is 13 amino acids. All sorted populations exceeded 95% purity. Study-level results: Patients with Type 1 diabetes showed moderately but significantly shorter TCRB CDR3s in all four CD4+ subsets. Healthy donors had naive, central memory and Treg TCRB repertoires that appeared less similar than those seen among patients. Here, the possible influence of HLA type (on TCRB rearrangement) remained unresolved.

Sequencing was done on a sample of naive CD4+ T cells from blood. The sequence was obtained from a young man with type 1 diabetes. The chain uses TRBV5-6 and TRBJ1-5; 7 bases line up with TRBD1. CDR3 DNA: TGTGCCAGCCAACAGGGGCGCGATCAGCCCCAGCATTTT. Protein sequence: CASQQGRDQPQHF. Based on the CDR3 plus reference TRBV5-6 and TRBJ1-5, the full variable domain is DAGVTQSPTHLIKTRGQQVTLRCSPKSGHDTVSWYQQALGQGPQFIFQYYEEEERQRGNFPDRFSGHQFPNYSSELNVNALLLGDSALYLCASQQGRDQPQHFGDGTRLSIL.